This passage covers 17 T cell receptor beta chains from one sample sequenced in a study of CD8 T cells in ankylosing spondylitis. Study-level points and caveats: Seemingly distinctive of ankylosing spondylitis blood was a TCR beta motif formed by eight highly homologous variants.

Via MiXCR, TCRdb re-called the 5' RACE reads, giving one row per CDR3 protein. This table has around 130,000 distinct CDR3 sequences, approximately 17% appearing once. These receptors are not linked to any known antigen. What was sequenced was blood, either unsorted or a sorted T cell fraction (not recorded which). These receptors were collected from a male donor with ankylosing spondylitis.

Only a few counts were recorded for this clonotype. In nucleotides, the CDR3 is TGTGCCAGCAGTTTTGGGTGGGAGGGCGACTACGAGCAGTACTTC. It translates to CASSFGWEGDYEQYF. The V and J genes are TRBV12-3 or TRBV12-4 and TRBJ2-7; TRBD2 matches at 7 bases. The CDR3 covers 15 residues. Germline trimming cut 3 bases from V and 3 bases from J; bases unmatched to any gene: 8.

The table lists this clonotype with many counts. J is TRBJ2-1 and V is TRBV7-9, with 11 bases matching TRBD1. With V trimmed by 5 bases and J by 8 bases, 5 bases remained unmatched. The CDR3 consists of 14 residues. CDR1 is SEHNR, CDR2 FQNEAQ, per germline (reference sequence). CDR3 in amino acids: CASSPWTGGDEQFF. The CDR3 DNA reads TGTGCCAGCAGCCCCTGGACAGGGGGCGATGAGCAGTTCTTC.

The chain combines TRBV20-1 with TRBJ2-3, with a possible D match to TRBD2 (6 bases). Germline V lookup: CDR1 DFQATT, CDR2 SNEGSKA (reference sequence). Trimming removed 3 bases from V and 1 base from J, with 11 bases in between. This CDR3 is 14 amino acids long. DNA for the CDR3: TGCAGTGCTAGTATGTCTAGCGGCACAGATACGCAGTATTTT. Protein sequence: CSASMSSGTDTQYF.

The chain uses TRBV19 and TRBJ2-1; D is ambiguous. V dropped 7 bases and J dropped 5 bases, with 12 bases sitting between them. This CDR3 has 13 residues. From germline, CDR1 is LNHDA and CDR2 SQIVND (reference sequence). CDR3 in amino acids: CASTKGPHNEQFF. CDR3 DNA sequence: TGTGCCAGTACAAAAGGGCCACACAATGAGCAGTTCTTC.

CDR3 in DNA: TGTGCCAGCAGCTACGGGACTAGGGCCTACGAGCAGTACTTC. Translating gives CASSYGTRAYEQYF. V usage is TRBV4-2 and J usage is TRBJ2-7; 8 bases line up with TRBD2. CDR3 size: 14 residues. The germline V gene has CDR1 LGHNA and CDR2 YNFKEQ. Trimming cost V 5 bases and J 2 bases; bases outside gene matches: 5.

This clonotype was observed a handful of times. The rearrangement uses TRBV28 and TRBJ1-3; D gene ambiguous. Germline CDR1 and CDR2: MDHEN and SYDVKM. The CDR3 length is 13 residues. V shed 2 bases and J shed 8 bases, with 10 bases lying between them. In nucleotides, the CDR3 is TGTGCCAGCAGTTTAGCGTCCCTGGACACCATATATTTT. Encoded protein: CASSLASLDTIYF.

The rearrangement joins TRBV29-1 to TRBJ2-3; D is unclear. The CDR3 covers 14 residues. V lost 1 base, J lost 2 bases, and 10 bases lay in between. The V gene's germline CDR1 is SQVTM and CDR2 ANQGSEA. In DNA form, the CDR3 reads TGCAGCGTTGAAGGAGGAGACCTCACAGATACGCAGTATTTT. Protein: CSVEGGDLTDTQYF.

The table lists this clonotype with many counts. This chain links TRBV28 with TRBJ2-7; perhaps D is TRBD1 or TRBD2 (5 bases each). V gave up 3 bases and J gave up 2 bases, with 17 bases separating them. Germline CDR1 MDHEN, CDR2 SYDVKM. There are 16 residues in the CDR3. The CDR3 sequence: CASSLASALGAYEQYF. In DNA form, the CDR3 reads TGTGCCAGCAGTTTGGCTTCGGCCCTGGGGGCCTACGAGCAGTACTTC.

This clonotype was seen a handful of times. The gene calls are TRBV12-3 or TRBV12-4 and TRBJ1-4, with no clear D. This CDR3 has 14 residues. V was cut by 6 bases and J by 4 bases, with 12 bases left in between. The CDR3 region is CASSLRMFNEKLFF. DNA for the CDR3: TGTGCCAGCAGCCTAAGGATGTTTAATGAAAAACTGTTTTTT.

The table lists this clonotype with a few counts. The chain recombines TRBV4-3 with TRBJ1-1; the D is unclear. CDR1 is LGHNA and CDR2 is YSLEER in the germline V gene. Trimming took off 6 bases at V and 4 bases at J, with 12 bases between the two ends. CDR3 length: 13 residues. The CDR3 loop reads CASSLLLGTEAFF. In DNA form, the CDR3 reads TGCGCCAGCAGTTTATTATTAGGCACTGAAGCTTTCTTT.

This clonotype turned up a few times. The chain joins TRBV12-3 or TRBV12-4 to TRBJ2-2; no reliable D call. V lost 7 bases to trimming and J lost 3 bases, with 6 bases between them. This CDR3 spans 12 amino acids. CDR3 in DNA: TGTGCCAGCACCCTGGACACCGGGGAGCTGTTTTTT. This encodes CASTLDTGELFF.

V usage is TRBV12-3 or TRBV12-4 and J usage is TRBJ2-7, with TRBD1 matching over 8 bases. With 2 bases clipped from V and 5 bases from J, the junction kept 8 bases outside the gene matches. The CDR3 has 15 amino acids. CDR3 sequence reads: CASSLIGQGVHEQYF. The CDR3 region has the DNA TGTGCCAGCAGTTTAATAGGACAGGGAGTCCACGAGCAGTACTTC.

The genes are TRBV27 and TRBJ1-6; no definite D call. The length of the CDR3 is 18 residues. The V end lost 4 bases, the J end lost 0 bases, and 16 bases lay between the germline ends. CDR1 and CDR2 from the germline V gene are MNHEY and SMNVEV (reference sequence). The CDR3 nucleotides read TGTGCCAGCAGTTCGCCTAGAGGGTTGAGCTCCTATAATTCACCCCTCCACTTT. Amino acids: CASSSPRGLSSYNSPLHF.

This clonotype was seen only a few times. The V gene is TRBV24-1, the J gene TRBJ2-2, with D perhaps assigned TRBD1 or TRBD2 (5 bases each). Germline loops: CDR1 KGHDR, CDR2 SFDVKD. The CDR3 consists of 13 residues. CDR3 coding DNA: TGTGGGACCGGGACGGCGAACACCGGGGAGCTGTTTTTT. Translated, it gives CGTGTANTGELFF.

This sequence joins TRBV12-3 or TRBV12-4 and TRBJ2-1, with 8 bases that match TRBD2. Trimming cost V 3 bases and J 4 bases; bases outside gene matches: 8. The CDR3 totals 16 residues. As DNA, the CDR3 is TGTGCCAGCAGTTTCCCGTCGAGCGGGAGTTACAATGAGCAGTTCTTC. It translates to CASSFPSSGSYNEQFF.

This clonotype occurred a few times. The chain couples TRBV28 to TRBJ2-3; D gene uncertain. V lost 6 bases and J lost 5, with 6 bases in between. From germline, CDR1 is MDHEN and CDR2 SYDVKM. The CDR3 sequence is 11 residues long. The chain's CDR3 is CASRLGDTQYF. CDR3 DNA: TGTGCCAGCAGATTAGGAGATACGCAGTATTTT.

This clonotype turned up a few times. The chain joins TRBV27 to TRBJ1-2; 7 bases agree with TRBD1. J was trimmed by 2 bases and V by 7 bases; bases with no gene match: 7. Germline lookup yields CDR1 MNHEY and CDR2 SMNVEV (reference sequence). This CDR3 contains 14 residues. The CDR3 sequence is CASNIQGRNYGYTF. In DNA, the CDR3 is TGTGCCAGCAACATACAGGGGCGAAACTATGGCTACACCTTC.